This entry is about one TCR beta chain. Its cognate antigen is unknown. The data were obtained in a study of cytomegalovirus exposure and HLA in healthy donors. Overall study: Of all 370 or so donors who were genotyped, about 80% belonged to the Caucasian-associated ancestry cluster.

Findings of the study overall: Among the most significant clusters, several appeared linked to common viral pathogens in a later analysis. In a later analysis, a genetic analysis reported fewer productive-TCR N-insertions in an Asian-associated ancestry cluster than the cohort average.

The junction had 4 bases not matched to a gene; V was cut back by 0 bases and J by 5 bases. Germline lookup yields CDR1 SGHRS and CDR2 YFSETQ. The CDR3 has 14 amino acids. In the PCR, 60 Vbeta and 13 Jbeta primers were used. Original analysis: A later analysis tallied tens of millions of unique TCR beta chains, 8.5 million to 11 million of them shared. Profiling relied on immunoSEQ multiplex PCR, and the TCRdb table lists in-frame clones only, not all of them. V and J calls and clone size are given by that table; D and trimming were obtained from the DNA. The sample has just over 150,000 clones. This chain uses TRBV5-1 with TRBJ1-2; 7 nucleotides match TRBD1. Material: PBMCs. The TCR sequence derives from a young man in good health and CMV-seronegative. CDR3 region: CASSLALTGYGYTF. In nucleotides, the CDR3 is TGCGCCAGCAGCTTGGCCTTGACAGGGTATGGCTACACCTTC.